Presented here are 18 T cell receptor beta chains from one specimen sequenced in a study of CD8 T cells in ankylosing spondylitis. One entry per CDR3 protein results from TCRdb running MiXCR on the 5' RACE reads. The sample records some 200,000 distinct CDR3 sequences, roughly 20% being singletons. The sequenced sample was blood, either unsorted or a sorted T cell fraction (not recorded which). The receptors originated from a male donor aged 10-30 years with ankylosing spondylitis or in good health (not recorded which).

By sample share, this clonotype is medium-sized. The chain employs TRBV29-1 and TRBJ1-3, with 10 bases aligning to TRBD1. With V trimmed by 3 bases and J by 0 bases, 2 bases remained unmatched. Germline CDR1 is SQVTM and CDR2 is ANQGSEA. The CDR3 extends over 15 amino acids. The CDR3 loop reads CSVDGTGDSGNTIYF. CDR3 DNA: TGCAGCGTTGACGGGACAGGGGACTCTGGAAACACCATATATTTT.

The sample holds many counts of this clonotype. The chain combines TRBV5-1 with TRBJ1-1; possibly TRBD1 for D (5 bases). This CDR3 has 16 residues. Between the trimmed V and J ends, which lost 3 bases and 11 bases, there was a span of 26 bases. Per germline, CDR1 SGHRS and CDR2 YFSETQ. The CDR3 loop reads CASSWLPTESSAGAFF. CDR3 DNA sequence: TGCGCCAGCAGCTGGTTACCGACAGAAAGTTCCGCTGGTGCTTTCTTT.

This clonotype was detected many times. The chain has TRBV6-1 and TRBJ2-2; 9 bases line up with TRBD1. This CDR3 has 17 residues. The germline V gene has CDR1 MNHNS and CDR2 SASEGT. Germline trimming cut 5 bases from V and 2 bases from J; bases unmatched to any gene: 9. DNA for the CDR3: TGTGCCAGCAGTTTCGATATGGACAGGGGTAACACCGGGGAGCTGTTTTTT. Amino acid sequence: CASSFDMDRGNTGELFF.

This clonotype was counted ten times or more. The CDR3 nucleotides are TGCGCCAGCAGCCCGAGCGGGAGAGACTCCTACAATGAGCAGTTCTTC. This gives the protein CASSPSGRDSYNEQFF. The rearrangement uses TRBV5-1 and TRBJ2-1, with 8 bases matching TRBD2. This CDR3 is built from 16 residues. The J segment lost 0 bases and the V segment lost 4 bases, leaving 6 bases of the junction unmatched. The germline V gene encodes CDR1 SGHRS and CDR2 YFSETQ.

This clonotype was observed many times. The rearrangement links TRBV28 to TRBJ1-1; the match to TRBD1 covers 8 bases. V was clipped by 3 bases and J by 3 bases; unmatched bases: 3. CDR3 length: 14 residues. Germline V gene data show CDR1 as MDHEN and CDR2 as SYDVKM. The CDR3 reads CASSLTGVYTEAFF. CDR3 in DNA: TGTGCCAGCAGTTTGACAGGGGTTTACACTGAAGCTTTCTTT.

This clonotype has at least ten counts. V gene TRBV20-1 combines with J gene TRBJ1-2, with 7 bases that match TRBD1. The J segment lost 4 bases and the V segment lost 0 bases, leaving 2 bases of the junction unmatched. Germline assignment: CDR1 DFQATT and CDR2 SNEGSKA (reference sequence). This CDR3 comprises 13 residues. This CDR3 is CSARDPGGYGYTF. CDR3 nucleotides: TGCAGTGCTAGAGATCCAGGGGGCTATGGCTACACCTTC.

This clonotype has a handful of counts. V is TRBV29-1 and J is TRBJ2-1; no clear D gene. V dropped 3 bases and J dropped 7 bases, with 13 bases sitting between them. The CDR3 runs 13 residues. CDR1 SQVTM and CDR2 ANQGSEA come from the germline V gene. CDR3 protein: CSVDRGAANEQFF. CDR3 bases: TGCAGCGTTGACAGAGGTGCCGCGAATGAGCAGTTCTTC.

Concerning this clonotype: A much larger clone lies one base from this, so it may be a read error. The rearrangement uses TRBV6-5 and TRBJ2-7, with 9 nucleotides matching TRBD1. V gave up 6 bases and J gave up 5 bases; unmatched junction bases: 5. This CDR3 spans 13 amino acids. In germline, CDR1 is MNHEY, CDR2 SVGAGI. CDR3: CASSPGQGDEQYF. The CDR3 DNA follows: TGTGCCAGCAGCCCGGGACAGGGCGACGAGCAGTACTTC.

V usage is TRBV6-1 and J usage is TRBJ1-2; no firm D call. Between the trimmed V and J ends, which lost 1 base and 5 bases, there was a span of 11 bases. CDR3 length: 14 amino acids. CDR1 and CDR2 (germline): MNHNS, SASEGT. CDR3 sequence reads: CASSEGETRYGYTF. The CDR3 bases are TGTGCCAGCAGTGAAGGAGAGACAAGATATGGCTACACCTTC.

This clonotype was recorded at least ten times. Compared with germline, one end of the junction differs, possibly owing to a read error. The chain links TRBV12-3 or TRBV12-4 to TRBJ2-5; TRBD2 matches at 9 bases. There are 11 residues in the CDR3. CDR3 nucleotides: TGTGCCAGCAGTTTGGTAGCGGGAGTGGTCTTC. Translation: CASSLVAGVVF.

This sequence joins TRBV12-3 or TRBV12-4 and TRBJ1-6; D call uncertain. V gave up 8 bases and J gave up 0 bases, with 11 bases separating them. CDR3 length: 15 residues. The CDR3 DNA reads TGTGCCAGCCGAGTTAGAGCCTCCTATAATTCACCCCTCCACTTT. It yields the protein CASRVRASYNSPLHF.

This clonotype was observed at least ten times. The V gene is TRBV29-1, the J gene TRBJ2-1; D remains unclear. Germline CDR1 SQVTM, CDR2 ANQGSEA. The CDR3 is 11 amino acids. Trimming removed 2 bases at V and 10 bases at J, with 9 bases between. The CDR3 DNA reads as TGCAGCGTTGAAAAAAACTACGAGCAGTTCTTC. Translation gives CSVEKNYEQFF.

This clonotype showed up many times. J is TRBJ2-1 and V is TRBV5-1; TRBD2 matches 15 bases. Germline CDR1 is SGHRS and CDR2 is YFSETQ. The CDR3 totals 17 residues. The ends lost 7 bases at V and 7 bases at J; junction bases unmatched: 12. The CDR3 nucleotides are TGCGCCAGCTCCTGGACTAGCGGGAGGGAACTGGGGAATGAGCAGTTCTTC. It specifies CASSWTSGRELGNEQFF.

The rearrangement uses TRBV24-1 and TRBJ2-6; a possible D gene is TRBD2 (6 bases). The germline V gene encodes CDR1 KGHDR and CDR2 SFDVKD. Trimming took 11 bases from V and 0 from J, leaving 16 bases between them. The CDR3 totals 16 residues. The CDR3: CAIRPGVNSGANVLTF. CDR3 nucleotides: TGTGCCATCCGTCCGGGGGTTAACTCTGGGGCCAACGTCCTGACTTTC.

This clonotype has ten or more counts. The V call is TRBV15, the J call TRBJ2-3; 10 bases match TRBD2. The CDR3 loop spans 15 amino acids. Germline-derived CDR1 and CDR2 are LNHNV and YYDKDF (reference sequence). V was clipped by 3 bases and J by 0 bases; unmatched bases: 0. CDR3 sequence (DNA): TGTGCCACCAGCAGGACTAGCGGGAGCACAGATACGCAGTATTTT. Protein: CATSRTSGSTDTQYF. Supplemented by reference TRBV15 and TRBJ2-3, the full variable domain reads DAMVIQNPRYQVTQFGKPVTLSCSQTLNHNVMYWYQQKSSQAPKLLFHYYDKDFNNEADTPDNFQSRRPNTSFCFLDIRSPGLGDTAMYLCATSRTSGSTDTQYFGPGTRLTVL.

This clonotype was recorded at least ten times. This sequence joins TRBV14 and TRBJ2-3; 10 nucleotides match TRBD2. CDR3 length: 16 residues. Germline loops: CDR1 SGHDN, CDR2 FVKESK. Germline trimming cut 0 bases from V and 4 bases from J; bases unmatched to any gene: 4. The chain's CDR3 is CASSQDWLAGADTQYF. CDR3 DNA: TGTGCCAGCAGCCAAGATTGGCTAGCGGGAGCAGATACGCAGTATTTT.

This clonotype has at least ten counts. The CDR3 protein is CATAGLTDTQYF. DNA for the CDR3: TGTGCCACCGCGGGCCTCACAGATACGCAGTATTTT. The chain uses TRBV7-9 and TRBJ2-3; a weak D match, TRBD2 (5 bases). Trimming took 10 bases from V and 2 from J, leaving 10 bases between them. The CDR3 runs 12 residues. Per germline, CDR1 SEHNR and CDR2 FQNEAQ (reference sequence).

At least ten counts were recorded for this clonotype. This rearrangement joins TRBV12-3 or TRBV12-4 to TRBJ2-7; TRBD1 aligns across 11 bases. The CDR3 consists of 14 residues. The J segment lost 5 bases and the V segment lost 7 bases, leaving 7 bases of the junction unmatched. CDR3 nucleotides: TGTGCCAGCATCTTGGGGGACAGGGGGAACGAGCAGTACGTC. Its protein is CASILGDRGNEQYV.